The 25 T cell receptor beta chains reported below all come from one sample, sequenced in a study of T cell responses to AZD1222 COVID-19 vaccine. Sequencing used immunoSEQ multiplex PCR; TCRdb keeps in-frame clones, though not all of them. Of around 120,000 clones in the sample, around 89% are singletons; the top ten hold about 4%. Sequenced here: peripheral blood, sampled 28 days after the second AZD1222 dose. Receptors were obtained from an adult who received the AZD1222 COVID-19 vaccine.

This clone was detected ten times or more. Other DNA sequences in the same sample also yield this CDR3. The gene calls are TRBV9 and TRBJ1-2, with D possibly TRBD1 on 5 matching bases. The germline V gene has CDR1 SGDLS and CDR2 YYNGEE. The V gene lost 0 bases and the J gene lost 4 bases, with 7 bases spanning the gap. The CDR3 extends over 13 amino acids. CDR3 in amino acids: CASSVAGGYGYTF. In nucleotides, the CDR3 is TGTGCCAGCAGCGTAGCGGGGGGCTATGGCTACACCTTC.

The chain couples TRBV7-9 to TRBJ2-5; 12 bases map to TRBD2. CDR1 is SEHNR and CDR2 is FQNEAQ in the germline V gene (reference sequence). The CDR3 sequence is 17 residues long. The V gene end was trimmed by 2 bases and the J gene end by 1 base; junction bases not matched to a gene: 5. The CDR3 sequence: CASSLYRTSGTQETQYF. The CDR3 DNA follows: TGTGCCAGCAGCTTATACCGGACTAGCGGGACCCAAGAGACCCAGTACTTC. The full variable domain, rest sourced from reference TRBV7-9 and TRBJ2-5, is DTGVSQNPRHKITKRGQNVTFRCDPISEHNRLYWYRQTLGQGPEFLTYFQNEAQLEKSRLLSDRFSAERPKGSFSTLEIQRTEQGDSAMYLCASSLYRTSGTQETQYFGPGTRLLVL.

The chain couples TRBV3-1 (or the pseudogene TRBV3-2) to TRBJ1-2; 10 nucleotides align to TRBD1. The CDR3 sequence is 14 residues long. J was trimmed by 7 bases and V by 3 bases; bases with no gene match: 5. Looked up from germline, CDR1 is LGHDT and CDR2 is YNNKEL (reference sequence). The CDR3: CASSHDRGLRGYTF. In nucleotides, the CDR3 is TGTGCCAGCAGCCACGACAGGGGGCTTCGTGGCTACACCTTC.

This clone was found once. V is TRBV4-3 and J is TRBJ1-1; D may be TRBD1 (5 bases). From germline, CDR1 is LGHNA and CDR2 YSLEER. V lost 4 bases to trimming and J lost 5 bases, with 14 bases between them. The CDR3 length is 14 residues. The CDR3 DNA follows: TGCGCCAGCAGCCTCCAGGGAAGGGATACTGAAGCTTTCTTT. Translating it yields CASSLQGRDTEAFF.

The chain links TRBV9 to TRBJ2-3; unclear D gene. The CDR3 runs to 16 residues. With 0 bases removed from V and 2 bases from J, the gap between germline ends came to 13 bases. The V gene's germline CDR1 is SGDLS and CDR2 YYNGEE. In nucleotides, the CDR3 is TGTGCCAGCAGCGTAGGTTTGGGCTCAAACACAGATACGCAGTATTTT. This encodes CASSVGLGSNTDTQYF. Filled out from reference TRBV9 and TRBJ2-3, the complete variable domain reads DSGVTQTPKHLITATGQRVTLRCSPRSGDLSVYWYQQSLDQGLQFLIQYYNGEERAKGNILERFSAQQFPDLHSELNLSSLELGDSALYFCASSVGLGSNTDTQYFGPGTRLTVL.

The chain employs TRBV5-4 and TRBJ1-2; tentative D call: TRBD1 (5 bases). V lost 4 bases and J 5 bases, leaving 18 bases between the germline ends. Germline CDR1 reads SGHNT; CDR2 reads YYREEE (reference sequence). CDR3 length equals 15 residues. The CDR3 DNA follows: TGTGCCAGCAGCCAGGATCCCGGGACGGGGTATGGCTACACCTTC. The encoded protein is CASSQDPGTGYGYTF.

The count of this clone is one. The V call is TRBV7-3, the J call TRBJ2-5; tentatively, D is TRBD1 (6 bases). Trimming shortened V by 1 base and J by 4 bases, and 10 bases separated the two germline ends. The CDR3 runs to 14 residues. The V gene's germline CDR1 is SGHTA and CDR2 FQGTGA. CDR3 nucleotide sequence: TGTGCCAGCAGCTTAAATAACAGGGCAGAGACCCAGTACTTC. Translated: CASSLNNRAETQYF. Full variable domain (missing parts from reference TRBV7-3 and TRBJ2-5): GAGVSQTPSNKVTEKGKYVELRCDPISGHTALYWYRQSLGQGPEFLIYFQGTGAADDSGLPNDRFFAVRPEGSVSTLKIQRTERGDSAVYLCASSLNNRAETQYFGPGTRLLVL.

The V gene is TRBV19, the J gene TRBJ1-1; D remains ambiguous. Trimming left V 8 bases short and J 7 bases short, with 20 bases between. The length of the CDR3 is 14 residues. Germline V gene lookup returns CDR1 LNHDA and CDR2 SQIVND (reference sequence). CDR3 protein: CASEVQANAYEAFF. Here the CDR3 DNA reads TGTGCCAGTGAGGTCCAGGCGAACGCTTATGAAGCTTTCTTT.

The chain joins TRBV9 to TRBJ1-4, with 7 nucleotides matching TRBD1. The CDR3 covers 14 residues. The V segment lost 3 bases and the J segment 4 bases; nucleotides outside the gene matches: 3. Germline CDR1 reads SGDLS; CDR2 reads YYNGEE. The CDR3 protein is CASSEQGFNEKLFF. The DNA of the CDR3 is TGTGCCAGCAGCGAACAGGGGTTTAATGAAAAACTGTTTTTT.

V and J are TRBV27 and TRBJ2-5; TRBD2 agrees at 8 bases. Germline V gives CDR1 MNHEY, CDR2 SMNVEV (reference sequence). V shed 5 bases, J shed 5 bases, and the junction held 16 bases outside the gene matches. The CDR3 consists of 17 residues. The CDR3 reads CASSPSRVSGTGETQYF. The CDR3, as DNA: TGTGCCAGCAGTCCTTCTCGGGTTAGCGGGACCGGGGAGACCCAGTACTTC.

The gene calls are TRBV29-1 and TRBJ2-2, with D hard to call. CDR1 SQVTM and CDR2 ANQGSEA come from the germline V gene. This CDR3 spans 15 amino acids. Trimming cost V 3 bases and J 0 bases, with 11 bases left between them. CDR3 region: CSVETSMTNTGELFF. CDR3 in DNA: TGCAGCGTTGAGACAAGCATGACGAACACCGGGGAGCTGTTTTTT.

Here the CDR3 reads CASSSGGTYEQYF. As DNA, the CDR3 is TGTGCCAGCAGTTCAGGGGGTACCTACGAGCAGTACTTC. The gene calls are TRBV28 and TRBJ2-7, with TRBD1 matching over 7 bases. The CDR3 consists of 13 residues. Trimming at V came to 4 bases and at J to 2 bases, leaving 2 bases not matched to a gene. The germline V gene has CDR1 MDHEN and CDR2 SYDVKM.

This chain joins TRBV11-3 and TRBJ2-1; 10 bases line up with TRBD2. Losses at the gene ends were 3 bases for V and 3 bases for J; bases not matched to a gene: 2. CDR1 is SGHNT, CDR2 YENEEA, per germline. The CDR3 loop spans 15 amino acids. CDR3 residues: CASSFTSGVYNEQFF. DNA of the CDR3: TGTGCCAGCAGCTTTACTAGCGGGGTCTACAATGAGCAGTTCTTC.

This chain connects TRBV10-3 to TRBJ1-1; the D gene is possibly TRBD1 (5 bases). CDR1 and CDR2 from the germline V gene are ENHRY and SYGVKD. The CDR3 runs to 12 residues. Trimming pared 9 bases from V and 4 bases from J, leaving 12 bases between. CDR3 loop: CAIRERGTEAFF. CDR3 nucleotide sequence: TGTGCCATACGAGAGAGGGGCACTGAAGCTTTCTTT.

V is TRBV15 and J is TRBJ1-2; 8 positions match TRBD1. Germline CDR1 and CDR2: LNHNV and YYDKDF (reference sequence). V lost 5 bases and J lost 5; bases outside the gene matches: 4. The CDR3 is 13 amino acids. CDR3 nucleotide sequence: TGTGCCACCAGCGAGCAGGGGGCTTATGGCTACACCTTC. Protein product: CATSEQGAYGYTF.

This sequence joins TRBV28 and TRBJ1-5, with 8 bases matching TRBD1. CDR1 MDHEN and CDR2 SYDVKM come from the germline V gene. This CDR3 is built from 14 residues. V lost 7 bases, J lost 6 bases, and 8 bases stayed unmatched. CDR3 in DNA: TGTGCCAGCACGGGCCAGGGGGCAGGTCAGCCCCAGCATTTT. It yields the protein CASTGQGAGQPQHF.

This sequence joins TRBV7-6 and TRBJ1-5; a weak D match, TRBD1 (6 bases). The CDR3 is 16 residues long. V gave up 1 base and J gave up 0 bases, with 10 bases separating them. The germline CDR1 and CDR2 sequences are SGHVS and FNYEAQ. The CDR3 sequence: CASSLGGQFSNQPQHF. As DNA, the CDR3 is TGTGCCAGCAGCTTAGGGGGACAATTTAGCAATCAGCCCCAGCATTTT. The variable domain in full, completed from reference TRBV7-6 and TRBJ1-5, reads GAGVSQSPRYKVTKRGQDVALRCDPISGHVSLYWYRQALGQGPEFLTYFNYEAQQDKSGLPNDRFSAERPEGSISTLTIQRTEQRDSAMYRCASSLGGQFSNQPQHFGDGTRLSIL.

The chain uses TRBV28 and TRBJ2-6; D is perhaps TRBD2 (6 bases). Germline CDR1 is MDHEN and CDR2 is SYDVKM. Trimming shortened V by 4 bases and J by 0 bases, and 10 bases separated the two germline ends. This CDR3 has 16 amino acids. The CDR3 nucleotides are TGTGCCAGCAGTTCTGCGGGGAGCTCTGGGGCCAACGTCCTGACTTTC. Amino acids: CASSSAGSSGANVLTF.

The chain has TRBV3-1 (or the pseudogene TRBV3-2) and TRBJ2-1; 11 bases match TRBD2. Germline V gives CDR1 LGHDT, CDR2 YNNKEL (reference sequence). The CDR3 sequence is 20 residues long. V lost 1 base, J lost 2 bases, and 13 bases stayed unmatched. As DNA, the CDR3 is TGTGCCAGCAGCCAAGTTCTAGCGGGAGGCCTGGGGATAGCCTACAATGAGCAGTTCTTC. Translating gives CASSQVLAGGLGIAYNEQFF.

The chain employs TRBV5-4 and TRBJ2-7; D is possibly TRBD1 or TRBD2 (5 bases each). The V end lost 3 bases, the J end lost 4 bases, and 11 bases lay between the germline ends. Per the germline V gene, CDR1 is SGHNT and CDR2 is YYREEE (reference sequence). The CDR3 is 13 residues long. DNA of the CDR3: TGTGCCAGCAGCTCGGGACCAATATACGAGCAGTACTTC. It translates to CASSSGPIYEQYF.

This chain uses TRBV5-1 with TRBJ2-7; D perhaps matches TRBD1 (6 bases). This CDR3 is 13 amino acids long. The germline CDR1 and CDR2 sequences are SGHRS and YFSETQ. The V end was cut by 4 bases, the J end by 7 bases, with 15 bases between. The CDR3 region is CASSRETGREQYF. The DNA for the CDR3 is TGCGCCAGCAGCCGCGAGACAGGTCGGGAGCAGTACTTC. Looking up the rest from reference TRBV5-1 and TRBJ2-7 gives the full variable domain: KAGVTQTPRYLIKTRGQQVTLSCSPISGHRSVSWYQQTPGQGLQFLFEYFSETQRNKGNFPGRFSGRQFSNSRSEMNVSTLELGDSALYLCASSRETGREQYFGPGTRLTVT.

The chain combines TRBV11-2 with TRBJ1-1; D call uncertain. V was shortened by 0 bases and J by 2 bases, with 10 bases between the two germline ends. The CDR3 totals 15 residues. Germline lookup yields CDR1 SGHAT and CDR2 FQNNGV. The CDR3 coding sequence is TGTGCCAGCAGCTTAGAGAGTTCCGGAAACACTGAAGCTTTCTTT. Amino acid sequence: CASSLESSGNTEAFF. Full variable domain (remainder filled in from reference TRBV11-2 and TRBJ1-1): EAGVAQSPRYKIIEKRQSVAFWCNPISGHATLYWYQQILGQGPKLLIQFQNNGVVDDSQLPKDRFSAERLKGVDSTLKIQPAKLEDSAVYLCASSLESSGNTEAFFGQGTRLTVV.

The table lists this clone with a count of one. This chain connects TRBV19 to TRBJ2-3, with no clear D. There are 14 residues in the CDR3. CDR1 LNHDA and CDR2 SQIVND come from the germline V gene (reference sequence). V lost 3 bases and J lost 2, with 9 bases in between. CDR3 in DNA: TGTGCCAGTAGTATTGTTAAGTCCACAGATACGCAGTATTTT. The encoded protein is CASSIVKSTDTQYF. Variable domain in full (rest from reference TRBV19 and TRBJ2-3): DGGITQSPKYLFRKEGQNVTLSCEQNLNHDAMYWYRQDPGQGLRLIYYSQIVNDFQKGDIAEGYSVSREKKESFPLTVTSAQKNPTAFYLCASSIVKSTDTQYFGPGTRLTVL.

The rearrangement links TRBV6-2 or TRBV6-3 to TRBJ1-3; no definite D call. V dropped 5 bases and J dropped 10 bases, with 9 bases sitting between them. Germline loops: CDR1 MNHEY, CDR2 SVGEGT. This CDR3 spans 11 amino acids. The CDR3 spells CASSRLDTIYF. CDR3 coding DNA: TGTGCCAGCAGTCGCCTTGATACCATATATTTT.

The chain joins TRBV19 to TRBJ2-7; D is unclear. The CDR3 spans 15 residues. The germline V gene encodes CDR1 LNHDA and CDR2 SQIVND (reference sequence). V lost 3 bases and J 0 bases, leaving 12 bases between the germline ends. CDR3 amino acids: CASSIAASDSYEQYF. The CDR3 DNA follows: TGTGCCAGTAGTATCGCAGCCTCGGACTCCTACGAGCAGTACTTC.